The entry that follows covers one T cell receptor beta chain sequence. What it binds is not known. The primer mix had 60 Vbeta and 13 Jbeta primers. Sequenced by immunoSEQ multiplex PCR; TCRdb stores in-frame clones only, minus some. This sample yields about 140,000 clones, of which about 75% are seen a single time; 3.9% belongs to the top ten. Germline V gives CDR1 MDHEN, CDR2 SYDVKM. This CDR3 is 14 amino acids long. V was cut by 8 bases and J by 6 bases, with 18 bases left in between. The record originates from a study of cytomegalovirus exposure and HLA in healthy donors. Findings and limits, study-wide: An analysis was carried out at a later point. It showed that HLA-associated TCR beta chains were more clonally expanded than equally common non-associated chains.

The TCR originated in a man aged 18 to 29 in good health and CMV-seronegative. Input material: PBMCs. The V and J genes are TRBV28 and TRBJ2-3, with a tentative D call TRBD2 (6 bases). This chain's CDR3 is CASREWGEGDTQYF. As DNA, the CDR3 is TGTGCCAGCCGAGAGTGGGGGGAAGGGGATACGCAGTATTTT.